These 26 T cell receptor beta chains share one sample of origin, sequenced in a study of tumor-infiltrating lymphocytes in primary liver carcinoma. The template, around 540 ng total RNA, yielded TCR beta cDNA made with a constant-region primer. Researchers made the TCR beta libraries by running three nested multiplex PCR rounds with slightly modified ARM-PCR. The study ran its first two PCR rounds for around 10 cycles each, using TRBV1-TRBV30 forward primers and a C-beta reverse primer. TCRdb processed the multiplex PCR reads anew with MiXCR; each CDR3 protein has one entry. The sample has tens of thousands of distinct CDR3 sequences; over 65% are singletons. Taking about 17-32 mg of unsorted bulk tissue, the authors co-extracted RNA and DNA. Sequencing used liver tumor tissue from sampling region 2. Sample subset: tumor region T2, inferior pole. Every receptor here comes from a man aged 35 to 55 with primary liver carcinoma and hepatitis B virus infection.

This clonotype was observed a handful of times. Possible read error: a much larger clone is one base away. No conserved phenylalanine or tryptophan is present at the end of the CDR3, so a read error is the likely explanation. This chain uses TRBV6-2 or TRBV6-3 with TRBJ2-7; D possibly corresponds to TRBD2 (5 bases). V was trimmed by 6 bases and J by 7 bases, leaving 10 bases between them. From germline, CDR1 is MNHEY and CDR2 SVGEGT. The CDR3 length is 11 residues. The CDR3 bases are TGTGCCAGCAGCCCTAGAGGGGAGCAGTACTCC. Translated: CASSPRGEQYS.

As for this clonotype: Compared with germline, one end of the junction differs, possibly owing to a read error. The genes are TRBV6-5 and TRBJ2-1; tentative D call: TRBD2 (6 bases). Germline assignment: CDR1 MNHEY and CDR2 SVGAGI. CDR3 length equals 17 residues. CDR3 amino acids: CAGSYSRGGGSYNEQFF. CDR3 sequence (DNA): TGTGCCGGCAGTTACTCGCGGGGTGGCGGCTCCTACAATGAGCAGTTCTTC.

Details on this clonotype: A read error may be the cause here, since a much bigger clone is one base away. CDR3 bases: TGTGCCAGCACCACGCAGGGGGAAGCCTACGATCAGTACTTC. Its translation is CASTTQGEAYDQYF. V gene TRBV28 combines with J gene TRBJ2-7; the match to TRBD1 covers 7 bases. Germline CDR1 MDHEN, CDR2 SYDVKM. The CDR3 covers 14 residues. Based on the CDR3 plus reference TRBV28 and TRBJ2-7, the full variable domain is DVKVTQSSRYLVKRTGEKVFLECVQDMDHENMFWYRQDPGLGLRLIYFSYDVKMKEKGDIPEGYSVSREKKERFSLILESASTNQTSMYLCASTTQGEAYDQYFGPGTRLTVT.

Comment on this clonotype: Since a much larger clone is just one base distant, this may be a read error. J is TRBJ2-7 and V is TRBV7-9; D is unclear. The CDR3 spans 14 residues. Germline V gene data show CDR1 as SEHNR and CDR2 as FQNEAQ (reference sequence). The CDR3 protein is CASGLDRLSYEQYF. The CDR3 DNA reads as TGTGCCAGCGGCTTAGATCGTCTATCCTACGAGCAGTACTTC.

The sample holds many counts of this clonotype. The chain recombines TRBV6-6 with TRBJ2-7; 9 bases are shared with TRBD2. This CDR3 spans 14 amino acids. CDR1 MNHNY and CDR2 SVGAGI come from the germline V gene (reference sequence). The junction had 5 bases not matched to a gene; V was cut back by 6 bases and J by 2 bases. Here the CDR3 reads CASRVSGGPYEQYF. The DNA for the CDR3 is TGTGCCAGCAGGGTTAGCGGGGGCCCCTACGAGCAGTACTTC.

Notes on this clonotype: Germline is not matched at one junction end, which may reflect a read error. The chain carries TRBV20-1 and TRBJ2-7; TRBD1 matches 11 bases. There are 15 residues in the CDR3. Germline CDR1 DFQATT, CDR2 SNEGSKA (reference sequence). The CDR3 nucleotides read TGCACTGCTGCGCTCGGGACAGGGGGGGTAGGCGAGCAGTACTTC. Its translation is CTAALGTGGVGEQYF.

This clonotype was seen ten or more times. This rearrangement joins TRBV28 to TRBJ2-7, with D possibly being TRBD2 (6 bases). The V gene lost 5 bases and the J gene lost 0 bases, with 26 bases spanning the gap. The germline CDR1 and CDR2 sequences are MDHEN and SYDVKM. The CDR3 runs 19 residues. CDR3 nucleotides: TGTGCCAGCAGTAGCCCGGGGCGGGGACTTTTTAGGGCCTCCTACGAGCAGTACTTC. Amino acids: CASSSPGRGLFRASYEQYF.

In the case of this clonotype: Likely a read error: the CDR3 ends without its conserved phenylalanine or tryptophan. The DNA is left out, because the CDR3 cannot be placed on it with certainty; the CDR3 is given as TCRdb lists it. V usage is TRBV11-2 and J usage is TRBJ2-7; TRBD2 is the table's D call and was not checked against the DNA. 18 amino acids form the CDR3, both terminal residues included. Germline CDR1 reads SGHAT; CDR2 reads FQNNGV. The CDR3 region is CASSLSVGLAGGGYEQCL.

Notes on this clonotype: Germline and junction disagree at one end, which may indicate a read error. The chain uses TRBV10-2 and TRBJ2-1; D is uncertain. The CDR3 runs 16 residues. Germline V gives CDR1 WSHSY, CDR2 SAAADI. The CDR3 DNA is TGCGCCAGCAGTCTCACTACGTGGAGCTCCTACAATGAGCCGTTCTTC. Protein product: CASSLTTWSSYNEPFF.

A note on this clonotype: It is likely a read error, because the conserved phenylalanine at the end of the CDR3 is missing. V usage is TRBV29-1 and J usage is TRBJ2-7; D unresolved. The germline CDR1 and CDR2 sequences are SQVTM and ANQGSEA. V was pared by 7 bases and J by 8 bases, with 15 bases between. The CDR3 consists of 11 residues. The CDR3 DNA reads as TGCAGCGGAAGGGTTGCCTATAAGCAGTACTAC. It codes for CSGRVAYKQYY.

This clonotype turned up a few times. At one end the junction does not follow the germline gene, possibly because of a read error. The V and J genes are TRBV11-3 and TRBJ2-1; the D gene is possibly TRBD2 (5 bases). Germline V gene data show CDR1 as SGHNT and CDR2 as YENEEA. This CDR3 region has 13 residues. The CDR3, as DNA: TGTGCCAGCAGCTTTGCTAGCTACAGTGAGCAGTTCTTC. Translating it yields CASSFASYSEQFF.

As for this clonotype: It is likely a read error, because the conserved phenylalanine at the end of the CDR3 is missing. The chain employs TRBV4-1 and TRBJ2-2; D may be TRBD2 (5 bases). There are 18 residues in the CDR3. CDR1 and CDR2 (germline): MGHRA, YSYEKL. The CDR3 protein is CASSQDPLRGADTGELFI. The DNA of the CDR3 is TGCGCTAGCAGCCAAGATCCCCTTCGGGGAGCGGACACCGGGGAGCTGTTTATT.

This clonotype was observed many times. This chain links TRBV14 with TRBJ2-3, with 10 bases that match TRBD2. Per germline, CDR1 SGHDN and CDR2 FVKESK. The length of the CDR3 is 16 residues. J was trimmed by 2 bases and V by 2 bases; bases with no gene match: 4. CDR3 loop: CASSQPGLANTDTQYF. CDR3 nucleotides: TGTGCCAGCAGCCAACCGGGACTAGCGAACACAGATACGCAGTATTTT.

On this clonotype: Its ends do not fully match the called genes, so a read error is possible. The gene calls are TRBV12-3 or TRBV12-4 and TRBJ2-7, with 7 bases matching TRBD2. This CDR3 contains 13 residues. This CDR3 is CPSSQLARYEQYF. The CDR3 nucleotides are TGTCCCAGCAGCCAACTAGCGCGATACGAGCAGTACTTC.

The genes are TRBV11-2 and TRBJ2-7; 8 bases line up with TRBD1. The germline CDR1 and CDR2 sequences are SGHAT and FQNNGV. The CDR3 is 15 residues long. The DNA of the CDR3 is TGTGTCAACCGCTTAGGCAGGGGGCTTACCTACGAGCAGTACTTC. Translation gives CVNRLGRGLTYEQYF.

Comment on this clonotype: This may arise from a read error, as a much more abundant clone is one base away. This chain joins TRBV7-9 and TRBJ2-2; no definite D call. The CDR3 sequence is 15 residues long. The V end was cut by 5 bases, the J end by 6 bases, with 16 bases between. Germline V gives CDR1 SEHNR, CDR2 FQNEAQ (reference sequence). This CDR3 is CASSPPNNGSGELFF. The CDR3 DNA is TGTGCCAGCAGCCCTCCAAACAACGGTTCCGGGGAGCTGTTTTTT.

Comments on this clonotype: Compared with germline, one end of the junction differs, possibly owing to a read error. CDR3 in amino acids: CTSSVQGGAESFF. CDR3 coding DNA: TGTACCAGCAGTGTACAGGGAGGAGCTGAATCTTTCTTT. V gene TRBV6-1 combines with J gene TRBJ1-1, with TRBD1 as a possible D gene (6 bases). This CDR3 has 13 residues. Germline loops: CDR1 MNHNS, CDR2 SASEGT.

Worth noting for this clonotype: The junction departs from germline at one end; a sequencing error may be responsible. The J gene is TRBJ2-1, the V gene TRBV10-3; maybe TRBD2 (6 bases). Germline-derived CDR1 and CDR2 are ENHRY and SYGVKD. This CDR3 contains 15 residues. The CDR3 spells CAISGIPGLVGEKFF. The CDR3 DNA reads TGTGCCATCAGCGGGATCCCGGGACTGGTCGGTGAGAAGTTCTTC.

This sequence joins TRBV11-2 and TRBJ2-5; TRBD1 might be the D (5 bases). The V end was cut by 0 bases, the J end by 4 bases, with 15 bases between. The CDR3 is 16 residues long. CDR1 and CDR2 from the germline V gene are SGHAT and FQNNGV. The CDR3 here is CASSLDQGLGLETQYF. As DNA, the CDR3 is TGTGCCAGCAGCTTAGATCAGGGCCTGGGTCTAGAGACCCAGTACTTC.

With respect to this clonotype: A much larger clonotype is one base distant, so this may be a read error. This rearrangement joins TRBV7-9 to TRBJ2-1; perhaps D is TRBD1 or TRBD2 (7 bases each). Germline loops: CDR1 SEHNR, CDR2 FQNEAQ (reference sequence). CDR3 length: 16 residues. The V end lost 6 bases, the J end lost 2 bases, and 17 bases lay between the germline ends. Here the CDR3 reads CASSITQGGTYNEQFF. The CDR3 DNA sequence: TGTGCCAGCAGTATCACCCAGGGGGGGACCTACAATGAGCAGTTCTTC.

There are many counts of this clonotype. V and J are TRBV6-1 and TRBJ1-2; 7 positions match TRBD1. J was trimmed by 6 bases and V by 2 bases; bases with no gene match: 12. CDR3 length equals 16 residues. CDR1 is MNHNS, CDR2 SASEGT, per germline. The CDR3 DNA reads TGTGCCAGCAGTGAAAGGGTGGATACAGGGGATCATGGCTACACCTTC. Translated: CASSERVDTGDHGYTF.

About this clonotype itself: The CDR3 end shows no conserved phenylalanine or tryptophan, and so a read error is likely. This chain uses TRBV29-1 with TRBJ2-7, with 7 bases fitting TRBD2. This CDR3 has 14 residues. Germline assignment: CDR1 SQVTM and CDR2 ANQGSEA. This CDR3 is CSVEGLVNSYEQYL. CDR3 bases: TGCAGTGTTGAAGGACTAGTTAACTCCTACGAGCAGTACCTC.

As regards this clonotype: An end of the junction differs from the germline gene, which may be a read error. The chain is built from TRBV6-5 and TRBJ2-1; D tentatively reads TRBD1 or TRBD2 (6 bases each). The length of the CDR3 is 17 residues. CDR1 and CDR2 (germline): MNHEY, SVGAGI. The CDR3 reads CASSYSFGGQSMNEQSF. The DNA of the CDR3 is TGTGCCAGCAGTTACTCTTTCGGGGGACAATCCATGAATGAGCAGTCCTTC.

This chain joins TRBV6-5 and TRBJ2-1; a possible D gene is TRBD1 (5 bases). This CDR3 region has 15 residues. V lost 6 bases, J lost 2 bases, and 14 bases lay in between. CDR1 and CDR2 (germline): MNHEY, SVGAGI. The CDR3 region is CASREHRRPYNEQFF. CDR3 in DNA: TGTGCCAGCAGGGAACACAGGAGACCCTACAATGAGCAGTTCTTC.

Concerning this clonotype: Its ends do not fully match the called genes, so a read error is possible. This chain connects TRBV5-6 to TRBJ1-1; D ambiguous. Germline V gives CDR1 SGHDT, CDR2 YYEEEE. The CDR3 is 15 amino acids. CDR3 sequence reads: CAGSGEDGMNTEAFF. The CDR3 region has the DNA TGTGCCGGCAGCGGAGAGGACGGAATGAACACTGAAGCTTTCTTC.

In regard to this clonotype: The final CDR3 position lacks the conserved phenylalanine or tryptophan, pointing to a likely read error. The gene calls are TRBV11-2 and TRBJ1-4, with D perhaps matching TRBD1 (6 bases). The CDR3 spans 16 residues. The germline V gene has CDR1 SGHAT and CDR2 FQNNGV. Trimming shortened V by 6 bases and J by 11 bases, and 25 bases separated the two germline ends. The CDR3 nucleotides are TGTGCCAGCAGACTGGACAGCGGTTCGGGTGGATGGAAACTGTTTCTT. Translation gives CASRLDSGSGGWKLFL.